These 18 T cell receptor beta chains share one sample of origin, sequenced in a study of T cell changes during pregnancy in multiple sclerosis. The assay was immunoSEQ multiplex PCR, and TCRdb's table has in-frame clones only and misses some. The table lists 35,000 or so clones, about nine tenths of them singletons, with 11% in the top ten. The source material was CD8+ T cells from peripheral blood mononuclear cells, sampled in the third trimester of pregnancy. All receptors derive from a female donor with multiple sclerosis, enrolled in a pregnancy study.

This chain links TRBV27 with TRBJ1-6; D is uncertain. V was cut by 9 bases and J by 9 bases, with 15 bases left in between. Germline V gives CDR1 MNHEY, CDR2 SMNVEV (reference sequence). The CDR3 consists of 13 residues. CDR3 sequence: CASSPIRGSPLHF. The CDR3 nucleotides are TGTGCCAGTTCACCCATAAGAGGTTCACCCCTCCACTTT.

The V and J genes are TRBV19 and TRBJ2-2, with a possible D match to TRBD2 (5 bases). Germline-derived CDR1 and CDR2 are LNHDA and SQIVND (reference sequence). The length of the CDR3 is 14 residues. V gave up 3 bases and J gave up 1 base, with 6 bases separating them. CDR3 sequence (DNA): TGTGCCAGTAGTATGAGCGGGAACACCGGGGAGCTGTTTTTT. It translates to CASSMSGNTGELFF.

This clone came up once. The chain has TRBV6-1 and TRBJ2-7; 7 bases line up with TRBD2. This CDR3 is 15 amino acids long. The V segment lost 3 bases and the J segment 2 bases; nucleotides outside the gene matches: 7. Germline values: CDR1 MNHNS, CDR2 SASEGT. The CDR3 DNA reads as TGTGCCAGCAGTGAGGGCGGCGGGGGTCCCTACGAGCAGTACTTC. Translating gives CASSEGGGGPYEQYF.

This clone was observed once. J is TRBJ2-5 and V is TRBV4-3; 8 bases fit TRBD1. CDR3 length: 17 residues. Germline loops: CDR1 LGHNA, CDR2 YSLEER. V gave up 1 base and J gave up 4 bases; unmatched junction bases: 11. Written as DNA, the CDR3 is TGCGCCAGCAGCCAAGTGGTCTCACAGGACAGGGCAGAGACCCAGTACTTC. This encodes CASSQVVSQDRAETQYF.

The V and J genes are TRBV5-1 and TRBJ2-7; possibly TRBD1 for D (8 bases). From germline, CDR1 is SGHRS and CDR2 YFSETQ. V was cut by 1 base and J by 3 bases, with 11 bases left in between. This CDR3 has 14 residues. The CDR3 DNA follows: TGCGCCAGCAGCTTGACAGGGGGGGTCTACGAGCAGTACTTC. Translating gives CASSLTGGVYEQYF.

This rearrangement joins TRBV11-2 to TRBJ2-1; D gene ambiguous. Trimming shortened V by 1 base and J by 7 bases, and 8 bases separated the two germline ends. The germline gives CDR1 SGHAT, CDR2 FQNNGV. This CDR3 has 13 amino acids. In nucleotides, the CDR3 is TGTGCCAGCAGCTTAGGAGGTCGAAATGAGCAGTTCTTC. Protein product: CASSLGGRNEQFF.

The CDR3 DNA follows: TGTGCCAGTAGTAAAAACCCGGGACAGACAATTTATAGCAATCAGCCCCAGCATTTT. Amino acid sequence: CASSKNPGQTIYSNQPQHF. The J gene is TRBJ1-5, the V gene TRBV19; 7 bases map to TRBD1. Germline V gene lookup returns CDR1 LNHDA and CDR2 SQIVND (reference sequence). The J segment lost 0 bases and the V segment lost 4 bases, leaving 15 bases of the junction unmatched. The CDR3 extends over 19 amino acids.

The CDR3: CASSDPGNSPLHF. The CDR3 nucleotides are TGTGCCAGCAGTGATCCCGGTAATTCACCCCTCCACTTT. J is TRBJ1-6 and V is TRBV6-1; D ambiguous. Trimming removed 3 bases from V and 6 bases from J, with 6 bases in between. The CDR3 sequence is 13 residues long. From germline, CDR1 is MNHNS and CDR2 SASEGT.

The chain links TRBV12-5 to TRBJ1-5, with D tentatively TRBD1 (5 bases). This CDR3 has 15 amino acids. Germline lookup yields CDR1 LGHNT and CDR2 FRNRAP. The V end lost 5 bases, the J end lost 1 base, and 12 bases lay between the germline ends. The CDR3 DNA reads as TGTGCTAGTGGTGGGGCCTACACCAGCAATCAGCCCCAGCATTTT. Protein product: CASGGAYTSNQPQHF.

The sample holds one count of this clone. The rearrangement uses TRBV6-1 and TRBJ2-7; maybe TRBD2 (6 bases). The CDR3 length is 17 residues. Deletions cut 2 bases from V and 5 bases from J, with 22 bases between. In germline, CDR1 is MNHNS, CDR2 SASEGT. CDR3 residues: CASSEFPPRAGSHEQYF. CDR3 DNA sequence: TGTGCCAGCAGTGAATTCCCGCCTAGGGCCGGGAGCCACGAGCAGTACTTC.

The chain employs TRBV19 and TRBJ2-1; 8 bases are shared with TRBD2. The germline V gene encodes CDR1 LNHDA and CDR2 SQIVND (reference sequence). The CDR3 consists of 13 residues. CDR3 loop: CASSGTSYNEQFF. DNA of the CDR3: TGTGCTTCCTCCGGGACTAGCTACAATGAGCAGTTCTTC.

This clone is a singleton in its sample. The DNA for the CDR3 is TGTGCCAGCAGCCCCCGGGGGGGTGGGAGCCAGCCCCAGCATTTT. Its protein is CASSPRGGGSQPQHF. The rearrangement uses TRBV7-9 and TRBJ1-5, with a weak D call TRBD1 (5 bases). Germline V lookup: CDR1 SEHNR, CDR2 FQNEAQ (reference sequence). V dropped 5 bases and J dropped 7 bases, with 18 bases sitting between them. The CDR3 spans 15 residues.

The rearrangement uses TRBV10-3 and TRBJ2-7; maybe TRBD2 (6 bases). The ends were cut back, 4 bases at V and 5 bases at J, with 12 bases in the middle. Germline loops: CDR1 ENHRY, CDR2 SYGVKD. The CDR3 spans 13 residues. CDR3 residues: CAISGSSGDEQYF. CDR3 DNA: TGTGCCATCAGTGGCAGTTCGGGGGACGAGCAGTACTTC.

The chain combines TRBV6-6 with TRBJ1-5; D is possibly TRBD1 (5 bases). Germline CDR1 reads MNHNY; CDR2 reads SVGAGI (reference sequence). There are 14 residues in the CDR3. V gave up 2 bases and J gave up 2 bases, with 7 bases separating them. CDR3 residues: CASSYPGGNQPQHF. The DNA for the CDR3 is TGTGCCAGCAGTTACCCGGGGGGCAATCAGCCCCAGCATTTT.

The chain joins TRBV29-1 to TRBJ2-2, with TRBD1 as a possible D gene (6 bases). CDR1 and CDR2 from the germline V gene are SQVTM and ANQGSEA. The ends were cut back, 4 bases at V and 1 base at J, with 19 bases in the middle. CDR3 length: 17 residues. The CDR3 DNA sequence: TGCAGCGTTGCGCTTGCGACAGGCGAGGGGAACACCGGGGAGCTGTTTTTT. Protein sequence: CSVALATGEGNTGELFF.

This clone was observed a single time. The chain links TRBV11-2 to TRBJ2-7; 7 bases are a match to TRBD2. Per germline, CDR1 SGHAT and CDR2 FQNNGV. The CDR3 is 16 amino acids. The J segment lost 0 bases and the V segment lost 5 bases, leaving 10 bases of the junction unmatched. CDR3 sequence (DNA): TGTGCCAGCAGCACCTTGTTGGAGCGGGGCTCCTACGAGCAGTACTTC. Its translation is CASSTLLERGSYEQYF.

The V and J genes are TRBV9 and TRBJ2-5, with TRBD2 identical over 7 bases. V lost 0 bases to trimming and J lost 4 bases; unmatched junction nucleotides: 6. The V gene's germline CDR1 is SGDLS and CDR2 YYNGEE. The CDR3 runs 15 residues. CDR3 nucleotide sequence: TGTGCCAGCAGCGTAGAGGGCGGGAGTAGAGAGACCCAGTACTTC. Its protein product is CASSVEGGSRETQYF.

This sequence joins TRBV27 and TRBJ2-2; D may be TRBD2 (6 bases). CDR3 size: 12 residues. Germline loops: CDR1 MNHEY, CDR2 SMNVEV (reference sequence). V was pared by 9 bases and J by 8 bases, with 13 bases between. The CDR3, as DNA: TGTGCCAGTTCAAGGGGAGGAGGGGAGCTGTTTTTT. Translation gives CASSRGGGELFF.